Below, 20 T cell receptor beta chains from the same sample are listed, as sequenced in a study of tumor-infiltrating lymphocytes in localized non-small cell lung cancer. Here immunoSEQ multiplex PCR was the method, and the copy in TCRdb shows in-frame clones only, minus some. Among about 12,000 clones listed, roughly 78% were seen once. Material for sequencing was lung tumor tissue. The receptors originated from a human donor with non-small cell lung cancer.

V is TRBV30 and J is TRBJ2-7; unclear D gene. The germline V gene has CDR1 GTSNPN and CDR2 SVGIG (reference sequence). The CDR3 runs 13 residues. Trimming left V 7 bases short and J 3 bases short, with 16 bases between. In nucleotides, the CDR3 is TGTGCCTCCCTCGGCCTGGAACGCTACGAGCAGTACTTC. It encodes CASLGLERYEQYF.

V and J are TRBV29-1 and TRBJ2-1; 7 nucleotides match TRBD1. The germline CDR1 and CDR2 sequences are SQVTM and ANQGSEA. V lost 4 bases, J lost 3 bases, and 0 bases stayed unmatched. This CDR3 has 12 residues. The CDR3 DNA sequence: TGCAGCGTTGGGACAGGCTACAATGAGCAGTTCTTC. It encodes CSVGTGYNEQFF.

V usage is TRBV18 and J usage is TRBJ2-7, with TRBD1 matching over 9 bases. From germline, CDR1 is KGHSH and CDR2 LQKENI. The CDR3 has 14 amino acids. V shed 3 bases and J 5 bases; nucleotides not matched to a gene: 5. The CDR3 DNA is TGTGCCAGCTCACCCGGGACAGGGATCCACGAGCAGTACTTC. Its translation is CASSPGTGIHEQYF.

The rearrangement uses TRBV28 and TRBJ1-2, with 10 bases lining up with TRBD1. In germline, CDR1 is MDHEN, CDR2 SYDVKM. The CDR3 has 12 amino acids. The V gene end was trimmed by 6 bases and the J gene end by 7 bases; junction bases not matched to a gene: 2. CDR3 bases: TGTGCCAGCAGAGGACAGGGGGGTGGCTACACCTTC. It encodes CASRGQGGGYTF.

The sample holds a few counts of this clone. The chain joins TRBV5-6 to TRBJ1-1, with D hard to call. Germline V gene sequence: CDR1 SGHDT, CDR2 YYEEEE. This CDR3 contains 13 residues. Trimming shortened V by 0 bases and J by 0 bases, and 3 bases separated the two germline ends. The CDR3 loop is CASSLAVNTEAFF. In DNA, the CDR3 is TGTGCCAGCAGCTTGGCCGTGAACACTGAAGCTTTCTTT.

The chain employs TRBV4-3 and TRBJ2-1; tentative D call: TRBD2 (6 bases). The length of the CDR3 is 13 residues. Germline V gene sequence: CDR1 LGHNA, CDR2 YSLEER. V was pared by 3 bases and J by 9 bases, with 12 bases between. CDR3 in DNA: TGCGCCAGCAGCCAGGTCCTCGGGGGTGAGCAGTTCTTC. Translating gives CASSQVLGGEQFF.

The V gene is TRBV5-1, the J gene TRBJ2-3, with D possibly matching TRBD2 (5 bases). CDR1 and CDR2 (germline): SGHRS, YFSETQ. The CDR3 spans 15 residues. Trimming pared 0 bases from V and 0 bases from J, leaving 8 bases between. CDR3 loop: CASSLARTSTDTQYF. In DNA, the CDR3 is TGCGCCAGCAGCTTGGCAAGGACTAGCACAGATACGCAGTATTTT.

The chain combines TRBV7-9 with TRBJ2-7; TRBD2 matches 14 bases. There are 17 residues in the CDR3. The trim removed 2 bases at V and 3 bases at J, leaving 6 bases unmatched. Germline CDR1 and CDR2: SEHNR and FQNEAQ (reference sequence). CDR3 protein: CASSLLLGTSGSYEQYF. CDR3 nucleotide sequence: TGTGCCAGCAGCTTATTACTCGGGACTAGCGGGAGCTACGAGCAGTACTTC.

The chain recombines TRBV14 with TRBJ1-4; D remains ambiguous. This CDR3 is 15 amino acids long. Trimming pared 2 bases from V and 0 bases from J, leaving 7 bases between. CDR1 and CDR2 (germline): SGHDN, FVKESK. The CDR3: CASSQKGTTNEKLFF. The CDR3 nucleotides read TGTGCCAGCAGCCAAAAGGGCACAACTAATGAAAAACTGTTTTTT.

This rearrangement joins TRBV7-2 to TRBJ1-2, with D perhaps matching TRBD1 (5 bases). Trimming removed 3 bases from V and 5 bases from J, with 7 bases in between. The CDR3 runs 12 residues. Germline-derived CDR1 and CDR2 are SGHTA and FQGNSA. CDR3 in amino acids: CASSLDNYGYTF. CDR3 sequence (DNA): TGTGCCAGCAGCTTGGACAATTATGGCTACACCTTC.

The chain couples TRBV30 to TRBJ1-2; TRBD1 matches at 7 bases. CDR1 and CDR2 (germline): GTSNPN, SVGIG (reference sequence). V lost 0 bases and J lost 0; bases outside the gene matches: 10. This CDR3 comprises 17 residues. The CDR3 bases are TGTGCCTGGAGTGTAAACCCTAGGGGGCTCCCTAACTATGGCTACACCTTC. Amino acid sequence: CAWSVNPRGLPNYGYTF.

V and J are TRBV10-3 and TRBJ2-7, with 9 bases aligning to TRBD1. Looked up from germline, CDR1 is ENHRY and CDR2 is SYGVKD. V lost 5 bases, J lost 4 bases, and 6 bases stayed unmatched. CDR3 length: 14 amino acids. CDR3 protein: CAISKWDREYEQYF. For the CDR3, the DNA is TGTGCCATCAGTAAGTGGGACAGGGAGTACGAGCAGTACTTC.

V is TRBV10-3 and J is TRBJ1-2, with 9 bases matching TRBD1. V was pared by 7 bases and J by 8 bases, with 8 bases of the junction left unmatched. The CDR3 has 13 residues. The germline V gene has CDR1 ENHRY and CDR2 SYGVKD. The chain's CDR3 is CAITKGTGNGYTF. CDR3 nucleotide sequence: TGTGCCATCACCAAGGGGACAGGGAACGGCTACACCTTC.

The chain couples TRBV19 to TRBJ1-5; D is possibly TRBD1 (5 bases). Trimming pared 5 bases from V and 1 base from J, leaving 9 bases between. Germline lookup yields CDR1 LNHDA and CDR2 SQIVND (reference sequence). There are 14 residues in the CDR3. Here the CDR3 DNA reads TGTGCCAGTAGTTGGGGGGTAAGCAATCAGCCCCAGCATTTT. It yields the protein CASSWGVSNQPQHF. The entire variable domain, with the rest obtained from reference TRBV19 and TRBJ1-5, is as follows: DGGITQSPKYLFRKEGQNVTLSCEQNLNHDAMYWYRQDPGQGLRLIYYSQIVNDFQKGDIAEGYSVSREKKESFPLTVTSAQKNPTAFYLCASSWGVSNQPQHFGDGTRLSIL.

This chain links TRBV5-1 with TRBJ1-2; 8 bases are shared with TRBD1. This CDR3 has 14 residues. Germline V gene lookup returns CDR1 SGHRS and CDR2 YFSETQ. Losses at the gene ends were 0 bases for V and 7 bases for J; bases not matched to a gene: 5. CDR3 sequence reads: CASSLAQGAGGYTF. The CDR3 region has the DNA TGCGCCAGCAGCTTGGCCCAGGGGGCCGGTGGCTACACCTTC.

V is TRBV6-6 and J is TRBJ1-2; 8 bases align to TRBD1. Per germline, CDR1 MNHNY and CDR2 SVGAGI (reference sequence). CDR3 length: 14 amino acids. V lost 5 bases and J lost 8; bases outside the gene matches: 10. The DNA for the CDR3 is TGTGCCAGCAGTCAATCCGACAGGGGATACGGCTACACCTTC. Residues: CASSQSDRGYGYTF.

The genes are TRBV5-6 and TRBJ2-7; perhaps D is TRBD1 or TRBD2 (5 bases each). Germline V gene data show CDR1 as SGHDT and CDR2 as YYEEEE. Trimming stripped 3 bases from V and 3 bases from J, with 10 bases between. The CDR3 totals 13 residues. The DNA for the CDR3 is TGTGCCAGCAGCTGGGACGGCAGCTACGAGCAGTACTTC. Its translation is CASSWDGSYEQYF.

The chain carries TRBV11-2 and TRBJ2-7; D call uncertain. The CDR3 contains 11 residues. V was shortened by 6 bases and J by 6 bases, with 9 bases between the two germline ends. Per the germline V gene, CDR1 is SGHAT and CDR2 is FQNNGV. The CDR3 DNA follows: TGTGCCAGCAGACGCGAAAGCGAGCAGTACTTC. Amino acids: CASRRESEQYF.

The chain combines TRBV18 with TRBJ2-5, with 10 bases that match TRBD1. The V gene's germline CDR1 is KGHSH and CDR2 LQKENI. The CDR3 runs 14 residues. The V segment lost 6 bases and the J segment 4 bases; nucleotides outside the gene matches: 5. CDR3 protein: CASSRDRGLETQYF. The CDR3 DNA sequence: TGTGCCAGCTCGCGCGACAGGGGGCTAGAGACCCAGTACTTC.

The V call is TRBV15, the J call TRBJ2-6, with D hard to call. V lost 3 bases and J lost 0, with 12 bases in between. This CDR3 is 17 amino acids long. Germline V gene data show CDR1 as LNHNV and CDR2 as YYDKDF (reference sequence). The DNA of the CDR3 is TGTGCCACCAGCAGGCACAGTCCAAGCTCTGGGGCCAACGTCCTGACTTTC. As protein: CATSRHSPSSGANVLTF.